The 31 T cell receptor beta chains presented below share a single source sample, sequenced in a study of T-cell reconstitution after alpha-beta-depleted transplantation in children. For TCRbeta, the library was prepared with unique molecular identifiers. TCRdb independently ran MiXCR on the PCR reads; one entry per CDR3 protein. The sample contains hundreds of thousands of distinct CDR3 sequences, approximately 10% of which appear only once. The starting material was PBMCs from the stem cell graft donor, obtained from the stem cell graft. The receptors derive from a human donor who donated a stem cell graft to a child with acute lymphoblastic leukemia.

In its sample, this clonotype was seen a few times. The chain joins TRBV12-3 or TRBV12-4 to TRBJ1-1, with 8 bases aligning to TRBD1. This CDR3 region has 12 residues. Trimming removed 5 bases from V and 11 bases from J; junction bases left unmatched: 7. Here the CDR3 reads CASSRQGFEAFF. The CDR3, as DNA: TGTGCCAGCAGTCGACAGGGGTTTGAGGCTTTCTTT.

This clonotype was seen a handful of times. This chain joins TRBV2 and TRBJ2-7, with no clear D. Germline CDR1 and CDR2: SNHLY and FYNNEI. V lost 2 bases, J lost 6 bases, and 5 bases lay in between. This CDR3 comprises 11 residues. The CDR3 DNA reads TGTGCCAGCAGTGAACCCGTCGAGCAGTACTTC. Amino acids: CASSEPVEQYF.

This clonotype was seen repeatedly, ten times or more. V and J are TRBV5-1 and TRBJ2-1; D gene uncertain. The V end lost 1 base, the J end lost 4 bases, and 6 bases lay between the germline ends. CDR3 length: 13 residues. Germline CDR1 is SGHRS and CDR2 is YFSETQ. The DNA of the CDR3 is TGCGCCAGCAGCTTGTATCCTTACAATGAGCAGTTCTTC. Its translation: CASSLYPYNEQFF.

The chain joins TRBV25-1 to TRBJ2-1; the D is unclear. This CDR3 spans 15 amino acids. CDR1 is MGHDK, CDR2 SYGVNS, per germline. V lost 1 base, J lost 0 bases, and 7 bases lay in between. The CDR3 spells CASSESLSSYNEQFF. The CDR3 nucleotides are TGTGCCAGCAGTGAATCCCTGAGCTCCTACAATGAGCAGTTCTTC.

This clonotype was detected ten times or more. The CDR3 DNA reads TGTGCCAGCAGCCTGATGGACAGGGACACTGAAGCTTTCTTT. The encoded protein is CASSLMDRDTEAFF. The rearrangement uses TRBV3-1 and TRBJ1-1; 8 nucleotides agree with TRBD1. V lost 4 bases, J lost 3 bases, and 4 bases stayed unmatched. Looked up from germline, CDR1 is LGHDT and CDR2 is YNNKEL (reference sequence). The CDR3 is 14 residues long. Filled out from reference TRBV3-1 and TRBJ1-1, the complete variable domain reads DTAVSQTPKYLVTQMGNDKSIKCEQNLGHDTMYWYKQDSKKFLKIMFSYNNKELIINETVPNRFSPKSPDKAHLNLHINSLELGDSAVYFCASSLMDRDTEAFFGQGTRLTVV.

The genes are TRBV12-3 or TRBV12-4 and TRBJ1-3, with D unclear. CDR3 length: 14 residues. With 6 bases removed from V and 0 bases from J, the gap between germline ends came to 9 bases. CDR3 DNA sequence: TGTGCCAGCAGAGAAGGGCCCTCTGGAAACACCATATATTTT. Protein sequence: CASREGPSGNTIYF.

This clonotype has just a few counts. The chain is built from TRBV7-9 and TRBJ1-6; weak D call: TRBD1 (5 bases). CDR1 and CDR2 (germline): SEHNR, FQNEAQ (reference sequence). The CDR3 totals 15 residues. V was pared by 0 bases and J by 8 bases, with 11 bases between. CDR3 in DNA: TGTGCCAGCAGCTTAGCCGGGGGACGCGATTCACCCCTCCACTTT. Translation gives CASSLAGGRDSPLHF.

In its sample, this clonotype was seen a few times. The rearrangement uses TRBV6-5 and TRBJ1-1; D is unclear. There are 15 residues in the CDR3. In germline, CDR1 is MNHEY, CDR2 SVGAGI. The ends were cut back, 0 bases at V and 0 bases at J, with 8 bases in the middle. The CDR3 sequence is CASSYSVTVNTEAFF. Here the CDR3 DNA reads TGTGCCAGCAGTTACTCTGTGACGGTGAACACTGAAGCTTTCTTT.

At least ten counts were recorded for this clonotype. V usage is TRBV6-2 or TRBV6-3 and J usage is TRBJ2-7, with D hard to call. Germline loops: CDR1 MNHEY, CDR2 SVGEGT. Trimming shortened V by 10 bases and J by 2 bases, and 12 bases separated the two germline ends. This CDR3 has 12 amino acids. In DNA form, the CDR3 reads TGTGCCACTACGGAGAACCCCTACGAGCAGTACTTC. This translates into CATTENPYEQYF.

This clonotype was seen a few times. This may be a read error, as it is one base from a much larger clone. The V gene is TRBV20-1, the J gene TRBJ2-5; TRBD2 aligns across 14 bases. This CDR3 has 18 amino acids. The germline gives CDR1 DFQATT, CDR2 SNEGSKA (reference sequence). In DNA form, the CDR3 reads TGCAGTGCTAGAGGAAGGACTAGCGGGGGGACCCAGCGAGAGACCCAGCACTTC. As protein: CSARGRTSGGTQRETQHF.

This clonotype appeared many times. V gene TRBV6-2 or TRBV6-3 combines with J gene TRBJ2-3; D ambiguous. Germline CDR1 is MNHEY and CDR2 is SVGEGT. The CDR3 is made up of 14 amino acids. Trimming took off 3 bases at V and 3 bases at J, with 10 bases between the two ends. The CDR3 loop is CASSYIQVTDTQYF. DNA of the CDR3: TGTGCCAGCAGTTATATCCAGGTTACAGATACGCAGTATTTT.

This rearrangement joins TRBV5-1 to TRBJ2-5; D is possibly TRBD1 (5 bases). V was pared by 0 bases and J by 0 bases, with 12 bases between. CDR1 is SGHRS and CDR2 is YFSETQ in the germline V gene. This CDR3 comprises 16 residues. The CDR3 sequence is CASSLETQDYQETQYF. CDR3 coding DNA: TGCGCCAGCAGCTTGGAGACACAGGATTACCAAGAGACCCAGTACTTC. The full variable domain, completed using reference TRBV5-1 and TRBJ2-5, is KAGVTQTPRYLIKTRGQQVTLSCSPISGHRSVSWYQQTPGQGLQFLFEYFSETQRNKGNFPGRFSGRQFSNSRSEMNVSTLELGDSALYLCASSLETQDYQETQYFGPGTRLLVL.

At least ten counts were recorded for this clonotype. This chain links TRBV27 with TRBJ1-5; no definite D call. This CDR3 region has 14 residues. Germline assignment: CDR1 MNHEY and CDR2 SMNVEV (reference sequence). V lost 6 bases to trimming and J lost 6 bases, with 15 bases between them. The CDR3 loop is CASRPTVRGQPQHF. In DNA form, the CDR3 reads TGTGCCAGCAGACCAACAGTTCGGGGTCAGCCCCAGCATTTT.

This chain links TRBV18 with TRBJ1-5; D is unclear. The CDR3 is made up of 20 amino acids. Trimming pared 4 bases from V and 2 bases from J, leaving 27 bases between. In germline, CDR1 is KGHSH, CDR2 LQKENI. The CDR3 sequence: CASSLPHVERKPAGNQPQHF. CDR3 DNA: TGTGCCAGCTCACTCCCTCACGTCGAGAGAAAACCCGCGGGCAATCAGCCCCAGCATTTT.

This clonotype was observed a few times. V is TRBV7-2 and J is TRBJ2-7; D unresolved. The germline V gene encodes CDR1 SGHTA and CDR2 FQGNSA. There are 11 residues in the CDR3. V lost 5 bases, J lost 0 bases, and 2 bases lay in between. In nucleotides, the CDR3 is TGTGCCAGCAGCATCTCCTACGAGCAGTACTTC. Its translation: CASSISYEQYF.

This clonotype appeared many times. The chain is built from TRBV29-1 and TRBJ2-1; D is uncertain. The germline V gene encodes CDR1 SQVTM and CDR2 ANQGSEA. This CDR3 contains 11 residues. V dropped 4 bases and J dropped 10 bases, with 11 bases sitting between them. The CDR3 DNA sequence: TGCAGCGTTGTGAAGGCGAACGAGCAGTTCTTC. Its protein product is CSVVKANEQFF.

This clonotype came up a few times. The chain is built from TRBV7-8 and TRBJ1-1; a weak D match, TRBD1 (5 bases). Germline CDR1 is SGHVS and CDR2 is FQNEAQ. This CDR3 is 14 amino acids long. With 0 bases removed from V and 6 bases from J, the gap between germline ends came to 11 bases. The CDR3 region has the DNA TGTGCCAGCAGCTTAGCCCTTGGAGGGGCTGAAGCTTTCTTT. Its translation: CASSLALGGAEAFF.

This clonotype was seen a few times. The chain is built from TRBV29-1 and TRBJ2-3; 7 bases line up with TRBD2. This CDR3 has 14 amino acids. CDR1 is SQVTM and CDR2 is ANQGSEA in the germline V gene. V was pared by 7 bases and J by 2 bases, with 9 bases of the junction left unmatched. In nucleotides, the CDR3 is TGCAGCGCGGGGGGTGCTAGCGTCACAGATACGCAGTATTTT. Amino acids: CSAGGASVTDTQYF.

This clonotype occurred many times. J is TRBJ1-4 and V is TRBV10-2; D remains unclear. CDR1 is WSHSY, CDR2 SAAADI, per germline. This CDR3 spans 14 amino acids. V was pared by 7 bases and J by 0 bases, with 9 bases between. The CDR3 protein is CASTSPATNEKLFF. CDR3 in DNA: TGCGCCAGCACCAGCCCGGCAACTAATGAAAAACTGTTTTTT.

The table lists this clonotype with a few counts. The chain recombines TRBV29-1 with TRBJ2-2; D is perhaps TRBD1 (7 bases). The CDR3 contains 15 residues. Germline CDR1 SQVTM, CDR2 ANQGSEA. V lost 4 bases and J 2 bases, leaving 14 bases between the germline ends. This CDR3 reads CSVVTGDSNTGELFF. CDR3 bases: TGCAGCGTTGTAACAGGGGACTCAAACACCGGGGAGCTGTTTTTT.

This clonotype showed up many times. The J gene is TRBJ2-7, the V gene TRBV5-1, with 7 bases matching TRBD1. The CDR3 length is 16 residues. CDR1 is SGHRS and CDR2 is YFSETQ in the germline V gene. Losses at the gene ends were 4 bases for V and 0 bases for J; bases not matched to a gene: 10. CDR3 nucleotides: TGCGCCAGCAGCCCGACAGGGAACACCCTCTCCTACGAGCAGTACTTC. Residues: CASSPTGNTLSYEQYF.

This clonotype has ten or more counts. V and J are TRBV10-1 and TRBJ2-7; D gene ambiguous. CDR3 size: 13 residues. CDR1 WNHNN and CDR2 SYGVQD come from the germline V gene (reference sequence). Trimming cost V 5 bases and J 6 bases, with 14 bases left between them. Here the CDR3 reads CASSPRIAAEQYF. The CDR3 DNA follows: TGCGCCAGCAGTCCCCGGATTGCTGCCGAGCAGTACTTC.

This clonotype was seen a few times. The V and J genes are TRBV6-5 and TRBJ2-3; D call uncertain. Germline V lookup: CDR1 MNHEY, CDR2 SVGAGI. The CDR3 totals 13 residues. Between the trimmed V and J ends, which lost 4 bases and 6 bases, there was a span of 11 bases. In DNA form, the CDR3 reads TGTGCCAGCAGTTTGCGGCGATGGGATACGCAGTATTTT. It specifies CASSLRRWDTQYF.

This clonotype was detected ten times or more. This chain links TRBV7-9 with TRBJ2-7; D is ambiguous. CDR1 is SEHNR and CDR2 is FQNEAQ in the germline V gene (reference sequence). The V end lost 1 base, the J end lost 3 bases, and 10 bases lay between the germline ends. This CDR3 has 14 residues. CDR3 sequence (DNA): TGTGCCAGCAGCTTAGATGGAGCCCGCTACGAGCAGTACTTC. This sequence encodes CASSLDGARYEQYF.

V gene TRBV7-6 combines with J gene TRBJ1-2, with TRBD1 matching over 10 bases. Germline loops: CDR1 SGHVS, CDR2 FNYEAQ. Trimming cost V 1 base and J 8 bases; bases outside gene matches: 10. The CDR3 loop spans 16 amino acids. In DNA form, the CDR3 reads TGTGCCAGCAGCTTAGGACCGGGACAGGGGATGGGAGGCTACACCTTC. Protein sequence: CASSLGPGQGMGGYTF.

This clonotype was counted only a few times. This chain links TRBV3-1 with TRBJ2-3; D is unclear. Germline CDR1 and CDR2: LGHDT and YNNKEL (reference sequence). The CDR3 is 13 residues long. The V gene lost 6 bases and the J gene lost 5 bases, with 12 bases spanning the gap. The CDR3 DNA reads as TGTGCCAGCAGGCCTAGTCCTGGAGATACGCAGTATTTT. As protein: CASRPSPGDTQYF.

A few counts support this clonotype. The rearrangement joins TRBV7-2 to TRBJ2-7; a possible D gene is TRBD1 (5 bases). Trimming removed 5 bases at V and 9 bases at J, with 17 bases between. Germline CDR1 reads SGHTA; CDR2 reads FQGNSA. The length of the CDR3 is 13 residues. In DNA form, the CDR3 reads TGTGCCAGCAGCCCCAGCAGGGCTACTTCGCAGTACTTC. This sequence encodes CASSPSRATSQYF.

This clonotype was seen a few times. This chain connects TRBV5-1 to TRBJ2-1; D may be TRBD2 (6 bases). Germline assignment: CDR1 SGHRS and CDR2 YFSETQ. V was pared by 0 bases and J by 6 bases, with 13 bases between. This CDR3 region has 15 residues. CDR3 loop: CASSLGTGVSNEQFF. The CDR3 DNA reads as TGCGCCAGCAGCTTGGGGACGGGGGTGTCCAATGAGCAGTTCTTC.

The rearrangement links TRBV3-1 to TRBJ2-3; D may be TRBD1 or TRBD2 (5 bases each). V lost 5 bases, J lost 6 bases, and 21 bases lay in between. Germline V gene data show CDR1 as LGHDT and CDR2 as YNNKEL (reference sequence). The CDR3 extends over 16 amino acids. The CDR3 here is CASSGTSEAVQDTQYF. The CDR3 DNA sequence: TGTGCCAGCAGCGGGACCTCAGAGGCCGTTCAGGATACGCAGTATTTT.

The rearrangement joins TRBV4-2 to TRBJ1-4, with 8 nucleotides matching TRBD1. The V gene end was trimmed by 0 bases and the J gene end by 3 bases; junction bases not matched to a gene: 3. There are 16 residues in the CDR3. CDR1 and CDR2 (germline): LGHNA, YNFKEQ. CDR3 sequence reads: CASSQDPGQANEKLFF. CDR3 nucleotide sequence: TGTGCCAGCAGCCAAGATCCGGGACAGGCTAATGAAAAACTGTTTTTT.

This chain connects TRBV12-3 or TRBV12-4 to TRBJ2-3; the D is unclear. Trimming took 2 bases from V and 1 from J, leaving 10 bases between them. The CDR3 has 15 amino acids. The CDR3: CASSLRASGTDTQYF. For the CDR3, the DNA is TGTGCCAGCAGTTTACGTGCATCTGGCACAGATACGCAGTATTTT.